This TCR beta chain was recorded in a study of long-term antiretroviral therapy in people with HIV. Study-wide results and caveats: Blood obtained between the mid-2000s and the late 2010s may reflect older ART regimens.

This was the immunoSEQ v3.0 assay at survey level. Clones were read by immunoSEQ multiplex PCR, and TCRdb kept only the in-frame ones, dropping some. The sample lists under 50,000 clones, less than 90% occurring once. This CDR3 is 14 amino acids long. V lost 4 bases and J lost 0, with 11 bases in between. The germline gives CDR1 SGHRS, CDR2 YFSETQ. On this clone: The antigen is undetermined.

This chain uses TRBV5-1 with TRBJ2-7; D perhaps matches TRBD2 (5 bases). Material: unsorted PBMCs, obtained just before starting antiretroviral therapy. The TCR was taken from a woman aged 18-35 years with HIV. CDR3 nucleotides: TGCGCCAGCAGCCGTGGGAGTAGCTCCTACGAGCAGTACTTC. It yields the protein CASSRGSSSYEQYF.